This T cell receptor beta chain was recorded in a study of blood T cells in healthy people across ages. The table lists this clonotype with a few counts. V lost 5 bases, J lost 4 bases, and 18 bases lay in between. CDR1 is LNHNV and CDR2 is YYDKDF in the germline V gene (reference sequence). This CDR3 contains 15 residues. A second PCR, run for about 7 to 11 cycles, used a sample-barcoded 5' primer plus a J-beta primer mix. TCRdb re-called the 5' RACE reads through MiXCR, storing one row per CDR3 protein. Here the sample spans approximately 790,000 distinct CDR3 sequences, under 80% being singletons. Input material: blood. The J gene is TRBJ2-7, the V gene TRBV15, with D tentatively TRBD1 (6 bases). The receptor's source is a man aged 25 to 40 in good health. In nucleotides, the CDR3 is TGTGCCACCAGCGGCACCGCCGGGACACAATACGAGCAGTACTTC. It translates to CATSGTAGTQYEQYF. Using reference TRBV15 and TRBJ2-7 for the parts outside the CDR3, the full variable domain is DAMVIQNPRYQVTQFGKPVTLSCSQTLNHNVMYWYQQKSSQAPKLLFHYYDKDFNNEADTPDNFQSRRPNTSFCFLDIRSPGLGDTAMYLCATSGTAGTQYEQYFGPGTRLTVT.